Included here is one T cell receptor (beta chain) sequence, with context. This sample is drawn from a study of T cell changes during pregnancy in multiple sclerosis. Data came from immunoSEQ multiplex PCR; TCRdb stores just in-frame clones and leaves some out. The sample records approximately 59,000 clones, roughly 89% being singletons. The sample consisted of peripheral blood, taken in the third trimester of pregnancy. This sequence was found in a female donor in good health, enrolled as a control in a pregnancy study.

CDR3 DNA sequence: TGTGCCAGCACCCCCTCCCCGGGAGGTGAGCAGTTCTTC. Amino acid sequence: CASTPSPGGEQFF. The chain uses TRBV11-1 and TRBJ2-1; 7 bases match TRBD2. There are 13 residues in the CDR3. The junction had 9 bases not matched to a gene; V was cut back by 7 bases and J by 9 bases. In germline, CDR1 is SGHAT, CDR2 FQDESV (reference sequence).